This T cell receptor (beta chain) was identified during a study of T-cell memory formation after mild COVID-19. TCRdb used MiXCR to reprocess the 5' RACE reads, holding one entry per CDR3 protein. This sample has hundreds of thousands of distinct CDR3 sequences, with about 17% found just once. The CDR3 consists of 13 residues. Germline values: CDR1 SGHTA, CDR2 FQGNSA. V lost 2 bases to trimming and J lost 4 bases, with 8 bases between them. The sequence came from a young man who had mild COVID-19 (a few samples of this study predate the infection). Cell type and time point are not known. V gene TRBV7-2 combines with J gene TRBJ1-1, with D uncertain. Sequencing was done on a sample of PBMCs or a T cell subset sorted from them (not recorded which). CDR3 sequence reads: CASSLFMVTEAFF. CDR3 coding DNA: TGTGCCAGCAGCTTATTCATGGTCACTGAAGCTTTCTTT.